The 2 T cell receptor beta chains presented below share a single source sample, sequenced in a study of a mutant IDH1 vaccine in newly diagnosed glioma. Some clones are missing from TCRdb's copy, which holds only in-frame ones; the method was immunoSEQ multiplex PCR. The data show tens of thousands of clones, 79% seen once. Noted time point: baseline, week 1 (first vaccination visit). Treatment defined: pre-vaccination baseline after standard-of-care therapy. This specimen consisted of PBMCs, obtained from a glioma patient treated with radiotherapy, temozolomide or both. The receptors stem from a man aged 45-60 years with glioma.

This clone was picked up a small number of times. This chain connects TRBV2 to TRBJ1-5; D uncertain. With 8 bases removed from V and 2 bases from J, the gap between germline ends came to 7 bases. The CDR3 is made up of 12 amino acids. Germline V gene data show CDR1 as SNHLY and CDR2 as FYNNEI. The CDR3 nucleotides read TGTGCCAGCCGAAGGGGCAATCAGCCCCAGCATTTT. Translation: CASRRGNQPQHF.

This sequence joins TRBV29-1 and TRBJ1-2, with D possibly TRBD1 on 5 matching bases. The CDR3 consists of 12 residues. Germline CDR1 SQVTM, CDR2 ANQGSEA. V lost 7 bases to trimming and J lost 6 bases, with 15 bases between them. This CDR3 reads CSGGTGTDGYTF. CDR3 coding DNA: TGCAGCGGGGGGACCGGGACGGATGGCTACACCTTC.